This T cell receptor (beta chain) comes out of a study of control samples from healthy donors and cancer patients. Per germline, CDR1 SGDLS and CDR2 YYNGEE. V was trimmed by 0 bases and J by 3 bases, leaving 13 bases between them. CDR3 length equals 15 residues. Measured with immunoSEQ multiplex PCR; TCRdb has only the in-frame clones, and not every one. The sample records fewer than 200,000 clones, approximately 90% being singletons. V is TRBV9 and J is TRBJ2-7; D remains unclear. This clonotype was obtained from a young man in good health. Sequenced sample: blood. CDR3 coding DNA: TGTGCCAGCAGCGTAGCCCCGTGGCAGAACTACGAGCAGTACTTC. Translation: CASSVAPWQNYEQYF.